Reported below is one T cell receptor (beta chain). Its antigen is unidentified. The entry originates in a study of cytotoxic CD8 clonotypes in ibrutinib-treated CLL. General study points: Having risen at ibrutinib response, clonality had fallen back toward baseline by progression. Circulating CD8+ T-cell counts were tracked by baseline clonality, which exceeded that of age-matched healthy donors. Public clonotypes, rarely seen, contracted or held steady on treatment.

Clones were sequenced by immunoSEQ multiplex PCR, and TCRdb holds only the in-frame ones, with some missing. The table lists more than 110,000 clones, 76% of them singletons. This specimen consisted of PBMCs, obtained after 24 months of ibrutinib treatment. The clonotype was recovered from a human donor with chronic lymphocytic leukemia.

CDR3 in amino acids: CASSLFPESTGELFF. DNA for the CDR3: TGTGCCAGCAGTTTATTTCCCGAGAGCACCGGGGAGCTGTTTTTT. The V and J genes are TRBV27 and TRBJ2-2; no clear D. CDR3 length: 15 amino acids. V dropped 1 base and J dropped 4 bases, with 10 bases sitting between them. In germline, CDR1 is MNHEY, CDR2 SMNVEV (reference sequence).